This record covers a single TCR beta chain. Germline CDR1 is SGHKS and CDR2 is YYEKEE (reference sequence). The length of the CDR3 is 12 residues. Trimming left V 3 bases short and J 4 bases short, with 7 bases between. The data derive from a study of blood T cell repertoires in COVID-19. The wider study: Spain, Italy and the United States supplied samples that represented acute and convalescent COVID-19. PBMCs, B-cell-depleted T cells, or T cells provided the cDNA or gDNA that made up the material.

Per the authors' pipeline: From reference gene primer amplification, estimates of nucleated cell counts were derived. Data came from immunoSEQ multiplex PCR; TCRdb stores just in-frame clones and leaves some out. V and J calls and clone size are given by that table; D and trimming were obtained from the DNA. The sample consists of just under 100,000 clones, about 86% of them appearing once. The clonotype originates from an older woman in a cohort sampled during active or convalescent COVID-19. The chain has TRBV5-5 and TRBJ1-1, with D unresolved. The sequenced sample consisted of peripheral blood. CDR3 residues: CASSSRLTEAFF. For the CDR3, the DNA is TGTGCCAGCAGCTCGCGGCTCACTGAAGCTTTCTTT.